The 21 T cell receptor beta chains below were found in one sample sequenced in a study of blood T cell repertoires in COVID-19. This table comes from immunoSEQ multiplex PCR, and its TCRdb copy is limited to in-frame clones, with some not included. The sample records 200,000 to 300,000 clones, nearly 85% being singletons. Sequenced input: peripheral blood. The receptor source for this set is a human donor in a cohort sampled during active COVID-19.

Here the CDR3 DNA reads TGTGCCAGCAGGCCGGCTAGCGGGAGGGTATCCTACAATGAGCAGTTCTTC. This gives the protein CASRPASGRVSYNEQFF. The rearrangement links TRBV2 to TRBJ2-1, with 12 bases lining up with TRBD2. Germline CDR1 and CDR2: SNHLY and FYNNEI. The V and J ends lost 6 bases and 1 base, in that order; junction bases with no gene match: 7. This CDR3 region has 17 residues.

As regards this clone: This sample includes further DNA sequences coding for the same CDR3. The chain couples TRBV5-6 to TRBJ2-5; 9 positions match TRBD2. Germline V lookup: CDR1 SGHDT, CDR2 YYEEEE. J lost 2 bases, V lost 0 bases, and 2 bases had no gene match. The CDR3 loop spans 15 amino acids. This CDR3 reads CASSLVAGGQETQYF. CDR3 bases: TGTGCCAGCAGCTTGGTGGCGGGGGGGCAAGAGACCCAGTACTTC. The complete variable domain, with remaining parts taken from reference TRBV5-6 and TRBJ2-5, reads DAGVTQSPTHLIKTRGQQVTLRCSPKSGHDTVSWYQQALGQGPQFIFQYYEEEERQRGNFPDRFSGHQFPNYSSELNVNALLLGDSALYLCASSLVAGGQETQYFGPGTRLLVL.

This chain uses TRBV28 with TRBJ1-5; TRBD1 agrees at 11 bases. V was clipped by 3 bases and J by 6 bases; unmatched bases: 4. From germline, CDR1 is MDHEN and CDR2 SYDVKM. CDR3 size: 15 residues. For the CDR3, the DNA is TGTGCCAGCAGTTTCGTGGGACAGGGGGGTCAGCCCCAGCATTTT. Protein: CASSFVGQGGQPQHF.

V usage is TRBV19 and J usage is TRBJ2-5; 9 nucleotides agree with TRBD1. The CDR3 has 15 amino acids. The germline V gene has CDR1 LNHDA and CDR2 SQIVND (reference sequence). The J segment lost 3 bases and the V segment lost 4 bases, leaving 6 bases of the junction unmatched. CDR3 nucleotides: TGTGCCAGTAGTAGCGGGACAGGGATTAAAGAGACCCAGTACTTC. Protein product: CASSSGTGIKETQYF.

The chain joins TRBV12-5 to TRBJ1-1; possibly TRBD1 for D (5 bases). Between the trimmed V and J ends, which lost 4 bases and 5 bases, there was a span of 17 bases. Germline V gene data show CDR1 as LGHNT and CDR2 as FRNRAP. The CDR3 is 15 amino acids. In nucleotides, the CDR3 is TGTGCTAGTGGTTGGGGGGACGCCCTCGGGACTGAAGCTTTCTTT. This codes for CASGWGDALGTEAFF.

The V gene is TRBV5-1, the J gene TRBJ1-1, with D perhaps matching TRBD1 (6 bases). The CDR3 is 15 amino acids. The V gene's germline CDR1 is SGHRS and CDR2 YFSETQ. V was clipped by 4 bases and J by 4 bases, with 17 bases between them. This CDR3 reads CASSLEGVGGTEAFF. The CDR3 DNA reads as TGCGCCAGCAGCCTGGAGGGTGTAGGGGGCACTGAAGCTTTCTTT. Filled out from reference TRBV5-1 and TRBJ1-1, the complete variable domain reads KAGVTQTPRYLIKTRGQQVTLSCSPISGHRSVSWYQQTPGQGLQFLFEYFSETQRNKGNFPGRFSGRQFSNSRSEMNVSTLELGDSALYLCASSLEGVGGTEAFFGQGTRLTVV.

The chain has TRBV4-1 and TRBJ1-4, with 9 bases aligning to TRBD1. The CDR3 totals 15 residues. With 3 bases clipped from V and 11 bases from J, the junction kept 10 bases outside the gene matches. Germline V gives CDR1 MGHRA, CDR2 YSYEKL. The CDR3 bases are TGCGCCAGCAGCCAGCAAGGTACAGGGGGCGATAAACTGTTTTTT. The encoded protein is CASSQQGTGGDKLFF.

The chain uses TRBV5-4 and TRBJ2-7, with 8 positions matching TRBD2. V was pared by 0 bases and J by 4 bases, with 3 bases of the junction left unmatched. The germline V gene encodes CDR1 SGHNT and CDR2 YYREEE (reference sequence). The length of the CDR3 is 14 residues. The CDR3 here is CASSLGGGSYEQYF. As DNA, the CDR3 is TGTGCCAGCAGCTTGGGCGGGGGGTCGTACGAGCAGTACTTC.

The V gene is TRBV10-1, the J gene TRBJ1-5; tentative D call: TRBD1 (6 bases). The V end lost 10 bases, the J end lost 7 bases, and 20 bases lay between the germline ends. Per the germline V gene, CDR1 is WNHNN and CDR2 is SYGVQD (reference sequence). The CDR3 has 14 residues. The CDR3 DNA reads as TGCGCCATCCCAGACAGGACTCCCGACCAGCCCCAGCATTTT. Translating it yields CAIPDRTPDQPQHF.

This chain connects TRBV10-1 to TRBJ1-1; D remains ambiguous. Trimming removed 5 bases from V and 8 bases from J, with 9 bases in between. The CDR3 contains 11 residues. Germline CDR1 reads WNHNN; CDR2 reads SYGVQD (reference sequence). CDR3 amino acids: CASSKVREAFF. In nucleotides, the CDR3 is TGCGCCAGCAGTAAGGTGAGGGAAGCTTTCTTT.

The chain uses TRBV7-9 and TRBJ2-7; D possibly corresponds to TRBD1 (5 bases). Trimming shortened V by 4 bases and J by 4 bases, and 14 bases separated the two germline ends. Germline-derived CDR1 and CDR2 are SEHNR and FQNEAQ (reference sequence). This CDR3 comprises 14 residues. The CDR3: CASSSGQNWYEQYF. DNA of the CDR3: TGTGCCAGCAGCTCCGGACAAAATTGGTACGAGCAGTACTTC.

The V and J genes are TRBV6-5 and TRBJ1-2, with a tentative D call TRBD1 (6 bases). This CDR3 comprises 14 residues. CDR1 and CDR2 from the germline V gene are MNHEY and SVGAGI. Trimming cost V 7 bases and J 4 bases, with 16 bases left between them. The CDR3 DNA is TGTGCCAGCACCGACGGGGGGGCTCCCTATGGCTACACCTTC. It specifies CASTDGGAPYGYTF.

This chain joins TRBV6-5 and TRBJ2-7; 14 bases fit TRBD2. Trimming took 7 bases from V and 6 from J; bases not matched to a gene: 2. This CDR3 region has 13 residues. The germline gives CDR1 MNHEY, CDR2 SVGAGI. CDR3 residues: CASTGLAGVEQYF. CDR3 nucleotides: TGTGCCAGCACGGGACTAGCGGGAGTCGAGCAGTACTTC.

This sequence joins TRBV28 and TRBJ1-5; D uncertain. The V gene lost 3 bases and the J gene lost 7 bases, with 10 bases spanning the gap. CDR1 and CDR2 (germline): MDHEN, SYDVKM. The CDR3 contains 13 residues. CDR3 sequence reads: CASSLPGSQPQHF. The CDR3 DNA reads as TGTGCCAGCAGTTTGCCGGGGTCACAGCCCCAGCATTTT.

In this sample, this clone turned up once. The chain couples TRBV9 to TRBJ2-7; possible D gene TRBD2, 6 bases. CDR1 and CDR2 (germline): SGDLS, YYNGEE. This CDR3 has 15 amino acids. V lost 0 bases and J lost 2, with 12 bases in between. CDR3 region: CASSVEGGETYEQYF. The DNA of the CDR3 is TGTGCCAGCAGCGTAGAAGGCGGGGAGACCTACGAGCAGTACTTC.

The CDR3 loop reads CASSQYNMMNTEAFF. CDR3 in DNA: TGTGCCAGCAGCCAATATAACATGATGAACACTGAAGCTTTCTTT. This chain links TRBV4-2 with TRBJ1-1; D gene unclear. The germline V and J ends were trimmed by 2 bases and 0 bases, with 10 bases remaining between them. The CDR3 is 15 amino acids. Per the germline V gene, CDR1 is LGHNA and CDR2 is YNFKEQ.

The chain has TRBV28 and TRBJ2-7; 7 bases line up with TRBD1. Germline CDR1 MDHEN, CDR2 SYDVKM. V was pared by 8 bases and J by 0 bases, with 4 bases of the junction left unmatched. This CDR3 region has 13 residues. CDR3 in DNA: TGTGCCAGCCGGGACAGCCGCTCCTACGAGCAGTACTTC. Its protein product is CASRDSRSYEQYF.

This sequence joins TRBV18 and TRBJ1-6; D unclear. The CDR3 contains 14 residues. V was shortened by 2 bases and J by 6 bases, with 8 bases between the two germline ends. Germline CDR1 reads KGHSH; CDR2 reads LQKENI. In DNA, the CDR3 is TGTGCCAGCTCACCATTAGGGAGTAATTCACCCCTCCACTTT. It is translated as CASSPLGSNSPLHF.

The chain carries TRBV28 and TRBJ1-5; TRBD1 aligns across 7 bases. The CDR3 consists of 14 residues. From germline, CDR1 is MDHEN and CDR2 SYDVKM. V gave up 4 bases and J gave up 6 bases; unmatched junction bases: 6. CDR3 sequence (DNA): TGTGCCAGCAGTTGGGGACAGTGGGGTCAGCCCCAGCATTTT. It specifies CASSWGQWGQPQHF.

The table lists this clone with a count of one. The chain links TRBV6-6 to TRBJ2-1; 8 bases match TRBD2. The CDR3 consists of 12 residues. The germline V gene encodes CDR1 MNHNY and CDR2 SVGAGI (reference sequence). V gave up 10 bases and J gave up 14 bases; unmatched junction bases: 13. As DNA, the CDR3 is TGTGCCACTACCTCAGGTGGGACTAGGGAGTTCTTC. Translating gives CATTSGGTREFF.

This clone was found a few times. The chain carries TRBV11-1 and TRBJ2-1, with 10 bases matching TRBD2. The CDR3 extends over 15 amino acids. V lost 2 bases and J lost 4; bases outside the gene matches: 2. Germline CDR1 SGHAT, CDR2 FQDESV (reference sequence). The CDR3 sequence: CASSLRAGGYNEQFF. For the CDR3, the DNA is TGTGCCAGCAGCTTAAGAGCGGGGGGGTACAATGAGCAGTTCTTC.